This T cell receptor beta chain was identified in a study of cytomegalovirus exposure and HLA in healthy donors. The CDR3 is made up of 14 amino acids. Germline V gives CDR1 MNHEY, CDR2 SVGAGI. Trimming left V 6 bases short and J 5 bases short, with 13 bases between. This clone occurred a few times. With 60 Vbeta and 13 Jbeta primers, the PCR was carried out. TCRdb keeps only in-frame clones here, not all; method: immunoSEQ multiplex PCR. The sample records 100,000 to 120,000 clones, nearly 85% being singletons. The sequenced sample consisted of PBMCs. This clonotype was obtained from a man in his late teens or twenties in good health and CMV-seronegative. The J gene is TRBJ2-2, the V gene TRBV6-5; D gene uncertain. CDR3 nucleotides: TGTGCCAGCAGCTCATTACTTACTACCGGGGAGCTGTTTTTT. Translating gives CASSSLLTTGELFF.